This is a list of T cell receptor beta chains from one sample in a study of cytomegalovirus exposure and HLA in healthy donors. Here immunoSEQ multiplex PCR was the method, and the copy in TCRdb shows in-frame clones only, minus some. This table has 90,000 to 150,000 clones, approximately 78% appearing once. Sequencing was carried out using PBMCs. The receptor source for this set is a woman aged 25 to 39 in good health and CMV-seropositive. Both conserved end residues are part of each CDR3. The D gene is left open where the match is weak. Clone size appears in some rows only: once, few, many, or a class for an expanded clone.

TRBJ2-1,.,TRBD1,TRBV28,CASSQRQGKYNEQFF,TGTGCCAGCAGTCAACGACAGGGGAAATACAATGAGCAGTTCTTC
TRBJ2-7,.,.,TRBV6-1,CASSREKAYEQYF,TGTGCCAGCAGTCGGGAGAAGGCCTACGAGCAGTACTTC
TRBJ2-1,.,.,TRBV19,CASSKVGGFNEQFF,TGTGCCAGTAGTAAGGTGGGGGGATTCAATGAGCAGTTCTTC
TRBJ1-2,.,TRBD1,TRBV6-1,CASSEGWDSTYGYTF,TGTGCCAGCAGTGAAGGATGGGACAGTACTTATGGCTACACCTTC
TRBJ1-5,.,.,TRBV10-2,CASSGQGGQPQHF,TGCGCCAGCAGTGGCCAGGGAGGTCAGCCCCAGCATTTT
TRBJ2-2,.,TRBD2,TRBV10-3,CAISDSGGVTGELFF,TGTGCCATCAGTGATAGCGGGGGAGTCACCGGGGAGCTGTTTTTT
TRBJ1-1,.,.,TRBV4-1,CASSPEGRRNTEAFF,TGCGCCAGCAGCCCGGAGGGACGGAGGAACACTGAAGCTTTCTTT
TRBJ1-1,.,.,TRBV5-4,CASSLAGRNTEAFF,TGTGCCAGCAGCTTGGCGGGGAGGAACACTGAAGCTTTCTTT
TRBJ2-2,.,.,TRBV7-7,CASRAGGNTGELFF,TGTGCCAGCAGAGCCGGGGGGAACACCGGGGAGCTGTTTTTT
TRBJ2-5,.,TRBD2,TRBV2,CASSKTSEETQYF,TGTGCCAGCAGCAAGACTAGCGAAGAGACCCAGTACTTC
TRBJ2-1,.,TRBD2,TRBV7-8,CASSRLAGGRGEQFF,TGTGCCAGCAGTCGACTAGCGGGGGGTCGAGGTGAGCAGTTCTTC
TRBJ1-1,.,.,TRBV9,CASSLGGMNTEAFF,TGTGCCAGCAGCCTAGGAGGGATGAACACTGAAGCTTTCTTT
TRBJ2-2,.,TRBD2,TRBV30,CAWRAGWNTGELFF,TGTGCCTGGAGAGCGGGATGGAACACCGGGGAGCTGTTTTTT
TRBJ2-7,.,TRBD1,TRBV5-1,CASSSGQVVYEQYF,TGCGCCAGCAGCTCGGGACAGGTGGTCTACGAGCAGTACTTC
TRBJ2-1,.,.,TRBV2,CASAFHEQFF,TGTGCCAGCGCGTTCCATGAGCAGTTCTTC
TRBJ1-5,.,.,TRBV14,CASSQDLVGQTNQPQHF,TGTGCCAGCAGCCAAGATCTTGTAGGACAAACCAATCAGCCCCAGCATTTT
TRBJ2-2,.,.,TRBV30,CAWSVILTGELFF,TGTGCCTGGAGTGTAATCCTCACCGGGGAGCTGTTTTTT
TRBJ1-5,few,.,TRBV4-3,CASSQDRGGTQPQHF,TGCGCCAGCAGCCAAGATCGGGGGGGTACTCAGCCCCAGCATTTT
TRBJ2-2,.,.,TRBV4-1,CASSQDSGELFF,TGCGCCAGCAGCCAAGATAGCGGGGAGCTGTTTTTT
TRBJ1-2,.,.,TRBV2,CASSGRAGYTF,TGTGCCAGCAGTGGGAGGGCTGGCTACACCTTC
TRBJ2-7,.,TRBD1,TRBV9,CASSVAVGTAYEQYF,TGTGCCAGCAGCGTAGCCGTCGGGACAGCCTACGAGCAGTACTTC
TRBJ2-2,.,.,TRBV28,CASQLRTGELFF,TGTGCCAGCCAGTTAAGAACCGGGGAGCTGTTTTTT
TRBJ1-6,.,.,TRBV19,CASSIDRGADNSPLHF,TGTGCCAGTAGTATCGACAGAGGAGCAGATAATTCACCCCTCCACTTT
TRBJ1-1,.,.,TRBV18,CASSPETQLNTEAFF,TGTGCCAGCTCACCCGAGACACAACTGAACACTGAAGCTTTCTTT
TRBJ1-2,.,.,TRBV9,CASSPTRTLPFYGYTF,TGTGCCAGCAGTCCCACGCGGACACTACCCTTTTATGGCTACACCTTC
TRBJ2-1,.,TRBD1,TRBV7-2,CASSLGYRGSYNKQFF,TGTGCCAGCAGCTTGGGTTACAGGGGCTCCTACAATAAGCAGTTCTTC
TRBJ1-1,.,TRBD1,TRBV15,CATSPRPTGTAYPEAFF,TGTGCCACCAGCCCACGGCCCACAGGGACAGCTTACCCTGAAGCTTTCTTT
TRBJ1-1,few,.,TRBV6-5,CASSSPGNTEAFF,TGTGCCAGCAGTTCTCCAGGGAACACTGAAGCTTTCTTT
TRBJ1-6,.,.,TRBV18,CASSLGGGDSPLHF,TGTGCCAGCTCCCTGGGCGGGGGGGACTCACCCCTCCACTTT
TRBJ1-1,.,TRBD1,TRBV5-1,CASSRTGTGDTEAFF,TGCGCCAGCAGCCGGACCGGGACAGGGGACACTGAAGCTTTCTTT
TRBJ2-1,.,.,TRBV5-1,CASSLSFSGTSYNEQFF,TGCGCCAGCAGCTTGTCTTTTTCAGGAACGTCCTACAATGAGCAGTTCTTC
TRBJ1-2,.,TRBD1,TRBV28,CASSLGGTGGRGGYTF,TGTGCCAGCAGTTTAGGGGGGACAGGGGGGCGTGGTGGCTACACCTTC
TRBJ2-5,few,TRBD1,TRBV4-1,CASSQGAQGAKETQYF,TGCGCCAGCAGCCAAGGCGCTCAGGGGGCTAAGGAGACCCAGTACTTC
TRBJ1-2,.,.,TRBV5-4,CASTFAEQGYTF,TGTGCCAGCACCTTTGCAGAACAGGGATACACCTTC
TRBJ2-7,few,TRBD1,TRBV19,CASSPQGQGEQYF,TGTGCCAGTAGTCCCCAGGGACAGGGCGAGCAGTACTTC
TRBJ1-4,.,.,TRBV28,CASKGKLFF,TGTGCCAGCAAGGGGAAACTGTTTTTT
TRBJ2-3,.,.,TRBV5-1,CASSLFRSTDTQYF,TGCGCCAGCAGCTTGTTCAGGTCCACAGATACGCAGTATTTT
TRBJ1-2,.,.,TRBV7-9,CASSSVWRSEGYGYTF,TGTGCCAGCAGCTCCGTATGGAGGTCGGAGGGCTATGGCTACACCTTC
TRBJ2-1,.,.,TRBV6-5,CASSYGSQGYEQFF,TGTGCCAGCAGTTACGGTAGCCAGGGTTATGAGCAGTTCTTC
TRBJ1-5,.,.,TRBV28,CASSGGGHSNQPQHF,TGTGCCAGCAGTGGGGGGGGGCACAGCAATCAGCCCCAGCATTTT
TRBJ2-1,.,TRBD2,TRBV7-8,CASSLARIAGGFEQFF,TGTGCCAGCAGCTTAGCGAGAATAGCGGGGGGGTTTGAGCAGTTCTTC
TRBJ2-1,.,TRBD2,TRBV4-1,CASSQDSVETSGRNEQFF,TGCGCCAGCAGCCAAGATTCGGTAGAGACTAGCGGTAGGAATGAGCAGTTCTTC
TRBJ2-7,once,.,TRBV5-1,CASSLPAGYEQYF,TGCGCCAGCAGCTTGCCCGCCGGCTACGAGCAGTACTTC
TRBJ2-7,.,.,TRBV6-5,CASSYSMAGAYEQYF,TGTGCCAGCAGTTACTCGATGGCGGGGGCGTACGAGCAGTACTTC